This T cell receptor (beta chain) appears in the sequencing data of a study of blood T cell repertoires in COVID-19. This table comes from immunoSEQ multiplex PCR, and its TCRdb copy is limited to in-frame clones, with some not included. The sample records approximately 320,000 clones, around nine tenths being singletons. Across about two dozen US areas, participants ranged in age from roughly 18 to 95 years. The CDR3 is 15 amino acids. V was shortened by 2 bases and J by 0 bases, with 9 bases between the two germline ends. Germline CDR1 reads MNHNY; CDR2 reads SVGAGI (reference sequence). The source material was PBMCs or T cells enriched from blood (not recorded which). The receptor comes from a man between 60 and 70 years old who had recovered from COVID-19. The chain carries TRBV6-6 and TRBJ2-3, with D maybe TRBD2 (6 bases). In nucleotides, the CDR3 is TGTGCCAGCAGTTACATGGGGACTAGCACAGATACGCAGTATTTT. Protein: CASSYMGTSTDTQYF.